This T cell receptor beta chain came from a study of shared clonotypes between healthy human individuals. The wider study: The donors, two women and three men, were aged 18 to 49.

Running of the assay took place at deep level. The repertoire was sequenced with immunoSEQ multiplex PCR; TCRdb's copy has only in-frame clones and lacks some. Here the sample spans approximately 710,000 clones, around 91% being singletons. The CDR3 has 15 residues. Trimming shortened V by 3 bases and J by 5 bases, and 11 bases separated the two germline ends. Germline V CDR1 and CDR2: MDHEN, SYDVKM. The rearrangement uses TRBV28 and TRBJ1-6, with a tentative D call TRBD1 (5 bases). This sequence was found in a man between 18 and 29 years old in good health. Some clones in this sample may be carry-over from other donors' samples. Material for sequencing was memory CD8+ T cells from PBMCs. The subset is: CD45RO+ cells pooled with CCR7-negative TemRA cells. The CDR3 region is CASSFLTENNSPLHF. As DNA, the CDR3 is TGTGCCAGCAGTTTTTTGACAGAAAATAATTCACCCCTCCACTTT.